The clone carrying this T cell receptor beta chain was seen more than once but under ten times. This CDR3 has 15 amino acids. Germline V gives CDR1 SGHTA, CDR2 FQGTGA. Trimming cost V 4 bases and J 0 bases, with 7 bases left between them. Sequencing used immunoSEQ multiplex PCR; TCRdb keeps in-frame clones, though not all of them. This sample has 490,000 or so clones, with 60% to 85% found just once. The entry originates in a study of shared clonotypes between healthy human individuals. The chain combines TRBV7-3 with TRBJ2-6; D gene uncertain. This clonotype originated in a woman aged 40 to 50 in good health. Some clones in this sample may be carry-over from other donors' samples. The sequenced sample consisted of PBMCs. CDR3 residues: CASSSSGSGANVLTF. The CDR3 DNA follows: TGTGCCAGCAGCTCCTCGGGCTCTGGGGCCAACGTCCTGACTTTC.